The sequence of this T cell receptor beta chain was determined in a study of T-cell reconstitution after alpha-beta-depleted transplantation in children. Study outcomes and limitations: Several patients had high TCRbeta diversity at day 60; it came from surviving recipient T cells and thymic progenitors. Counts and diversity of T cells one year after transplant came mostly from newly produced T cells. Reported findings indicate that, about two months after transplant, alpha-beta T cells came from several hundred expanded clones, which were derived from non-depleted graft cells.

For TCRbeta, the library was prepared with unique molecular identifiers. From the PCR reads, TCRdb called clonotypes with MiXCR, one entry per CDR3 protein. Of under 400,000 distinct CDR3 sequences in the sample, over 20% were seen once. CDR3 length: 16 amino acids. On this clonotype itself: What it recognizes is unknown.

The origin of this receptor is a male patient under 18 who had a stem cell transplant for acute lymphoblastic leukemia, so the T cells may come from the graft donor. The sequences come from PBMCs, mostly from graft donor cells, collected 180 days after TCRalphabeta/CD19-depleted stem cell transplant. This chain connects TRBV21-1 to TRBJ1-5; the table calls TRBD1, which could not be checked here. TRBV21-1 is assigned pseudogene status. CDR3 sequence reads: CASSGGQVDSNQPQHF. CDR3 nucleotides: TGTGCCAGCAGCGGAGGACAGGTTGATAGCAATCAGCCCCAGCATTTT.